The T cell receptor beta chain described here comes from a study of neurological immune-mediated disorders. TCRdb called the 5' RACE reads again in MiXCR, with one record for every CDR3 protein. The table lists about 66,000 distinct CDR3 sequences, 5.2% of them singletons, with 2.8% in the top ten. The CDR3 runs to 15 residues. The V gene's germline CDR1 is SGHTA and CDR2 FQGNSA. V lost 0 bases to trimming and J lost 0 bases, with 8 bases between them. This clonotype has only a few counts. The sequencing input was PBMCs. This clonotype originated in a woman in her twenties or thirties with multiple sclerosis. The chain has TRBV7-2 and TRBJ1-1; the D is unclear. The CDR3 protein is CASSLASRVNTEAFF. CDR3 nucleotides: TGTGCCAGCAGCTTAGCCTCTAGGGTGAACACTGAAGCTTTCTTT.